This entry concerns a single T cell receptor (beta chain). The source of the sample is a study of beta chain features in type 1 diabetes. Study overall: Age, gender, cell numbers and subset yield matched between patients and controls. The examined sorted cells totaled fewer than 110,000,000 across samples.

CDR1 is MDHEN and CDR2 is SYDVKM in the germline V gene. Between the trimmed V and J ends, which lost 2 bases and 6 bases, there was a span of 11 bases. The CDR3 runs 13 residues. Sequencing targeted expressed TCRB transcripts, as all isolated RNA had been reverse transcribed. Assay used: immunoSEQ multiplex PCR; TCRdb lists only in-frame clones, some missing. The table has under 950,000 clones, roughly a sixth seen once. Staining for CD45RO/CCR7/CD25/CD127/CD95/CD27 allowed sorting of CD4+ naive, central memory, regulatory and stem cell-like memory cells. Source material: naive CD4+ T cells from blood. This TCR derives from a woman between 18 and 30 years old in good health. The chain links TRBV28 to TRBJ2-7; D possibly matches TRBD1 or TRBD2 (5 bases each). The CDR3 DNA reads as TGTGCCAGCAGTTTACAGGGAGTCTCCGAGCAGTACTTC. Translated: CASSLQGVSEQYF.